The 18 T cell receptor beta chains presented below share a single source sample, sequenced in a study of blood T cell repertoires in COVID-19. The repertoire was sequenced with immunoSEQ multiplex PCR; TCRdb's copy has only in-frame clones and lacks some. The sample shows over 90,000 clones, about 84% of them seen only once. Sequencing used peripheral blood. Source of these receptors: an elderly man with active or convalescent COVID-19.

The gene calls are TRBV27 and TRBJ1-5; 8 nucleotides line up with TRBD1. Trimming removed 7 bases from V and 6 bases from J; junction bases left unmatched: 8. CDR3 length: 14 amino acids. Germline lookup yields CDR1 MNHEY and CDR2 SMNVEV (reference sequence). For the CDR3, the DNA is TGTGCCAGCAACCACAGGGGGGGGAGTCAGCCCCAGCATTTT. Protein sequence: CASNHRGGSQPQHF.

This chain uses TRBV11-3 with TRBJ1-3; no definite D call. The CDR3 sequence is 14 residues long. Germline V gives CDR1 SGHNT, CDR2 YENEEA. Trimming took 8 bases from V and 3 from J, leaving 14 bases between them. As DNA, the CDR3 is TGTGCCAGCCCTTATTGGCAAGTTGGAAACACCATATATTTT. Its translation: CASPYWQVGNTIYF.

The V gene is TRBV6-5, the J gene TRBJ1-2; D ambiguous. The germline CDR1 and CDR2 sequences are MNHEY and SVGAGI. Trimming took off 0 bases at V and 6 bases at J, with 14 bases between the two ends. This CDR3 is 15 amino acids long. DNA of the CDR3: TGTGCCAGCAGTTACTCCCCGAGAAAGAACGATGGCTACACCTTC. Its translation is CASSYSPRKNDGYTF.

The gene calls are TRBV6-5 and TRBJ2-7; TRBD1 is a possible D gene (6 bases). V lost 5 bases to trimming and J lost 2 bases, with 13 bases between them. From germline, CDR1 is MNHEY and CDR2 SVGAGI. CDR3 size: 14 residues. The CDR3 loop reads CASSRVAGAYEQYF. CDR3 DNA sequence: TGTGCCAGCAGTCGCGTCGCAGGGGCCTACGAGCAGTACTTC.

The V call is TRBV6-6, the J call TRBJ1-5; 7 bases are shared with TRBD1. Germline values: CDR1 MNHNY, CDR2 SVGAGI (reference sequence). This CDR3 comprises 14 residues. Trimming removed 4 bases from V and 2 bases from J; junction bases left unmatched: 2. Here the CDR3 reads CASSFQGGNQPQHF. CDR3 coding DNA: TGTGCCAGCAGTTTCCAGGGGGGCAATCAGCCCCAGCATTTT.

The J gene is TRBJ2-7, the V gene TRBV28, with 9 bases lining up with TRBD1. Germline V lookup: CDR1 MDHEN, CDR2 SYDVKM. The CDR3 runs 14 residues. Trimming took 6 bases from V and 3 from J; bases not matched to a gene: 6. The CDR3: CASRIPGQGYEQYF. CDR3 DNA sequence: TGTGCCAGCAGGATACCGGGACAGGGCTACGAGCAGTACTTC.

This clone was found a few times. The V and J genes are TRBV2 and TRBJ2-3, with TRBD2 identical over 14 bases. The length of the CDR3 is 15 residues. Germline loops: CDR1 SNHLY, CDR2 FYNNEI. With V trimmed by 4 bases and J by 8 bases, 5 bases remained unmatched. CDR3 region: CASSGLAGGPGTQYF. CDR3 nucleotide sequence: TGTGCCAGCAGTGGACTAGCGGGGGGGCCCGGTACGCAGTATTTT.

The V call is TRBV6-1, the J call TRBJ1-3; D gene ambiguous. The CDR3 extends over 15 amino acids. Germline V gives CDR1 MNHNS, CDR2 SASEGT. The V end was cut by 3 bases, the J end by 0 bases, with 9 bases between. This chain's CDR3 is CASSESRISGNTIYF. CDR3 sequence (DNA): TGTGCCAGCAGTGAGTCCAGGATCTCTGGAAACACCATATATTTT.

This chain joins TRBV5-4 and TRBJ2-5, with a weak D call TRBD2 (7 bases). The CDR3 extends over 14 amino acids. The germline CDR1 and CDR2 sequences are SGHNT and YYREEE (reference sequence). V dropped 10 bases and J dropped 5 bases, with 21 bases sitting between them. DNA of the CDR3: TGTGCCTGCGCCCAGGCGGGGGCGCGTGAGACCCAGTACTTC. It translates to CACAQAGARETQYF.

The V and J genes are TRBV6-1 and TRBJ1-2; 9 bases line up with TRBD1. This CDR3 spans 19 amino acids. Germline assignment: CDR1 MNHNS and CDR2 SASEGT. The J segment lost 4 bases and the V segment lost 2 bases, leaving 17 bases of the junction unmatched. The CDR3 sequence: CASSEPDTGGDRLAYGYTF. As DNA, the CDR3 is TGTGCCAGCAGTGAACCGGATACAGGGGGCGACCGATTGGCCTATGGCTACACCTTC.

V gene TRBV28 combines with J gene TRBJ1-1; the D gene is possibly TRBD1 (5 bases). Germline V CDR1 and CDR2: MDHEN, SYDVKM. V lost 2 bases and J 5 bases, leaving 18 bases between the germline ends. The CDR3 is 16 amino acids. In DNA, the CDR3 is TGTGCCAGCAGTTTAGCCTCCTCAGGGATTTGGACTGAAGCTTTCTTT. Translated: CASSLASSGIWTEAFF.

The chain is built from TRBV5-1 and TRBJ1-5; a weak D match, TRBD1 (5 bases). V was trimmed by 3 bases and J by 2 bases, leaving 9 bases between them. This CDR3 spans 14 amino acids. Germline V gives CDR1 SGHRS, CDR2 YFSETQ. This chain's CDR3 is CASSSGGRNQPQHF. CDR3 bases: TGCGCCAGCAGCTCGGGGGGTCGCAATCAGCCCCAGCATTTT.

The CDR3 sequence is CASRPLGGGGEQYF. CDR3 coding DNA: TGCGCCAGCAGACCCCTCGGGGGGGGAGGAGAGCAGTACTTC. The chain employs TRBV5-1 and TRBJ2-7; 8 nucleotides match TRBD2. Germline-derived CDR1 and CDR2 are SGHRS and YFSETQ. The CDR3 runs to 14 residues. The V segment lost 5 bases and the J segment 7 bases; nucleotides outside the gene matches: 11.

CDR3 sequence (DNA): TGTGCCAGCAGTGACACAGGGGGCACTGAAGCTTTCTTT. It codes for CASSDTGGTEAFF. The chain joins TRBV12-3 or TRBV12-4 to TRBJ1-1; TRBD1 matches at 8 bases. The CDR3 extends over 13 amino acids. V shed 5 bases, J shed 4 bases, and the junction held 3 bases outside the gene matches.

The chain carries TRBV7-8 and TRBJ1-1; D gene uncertain. Trimming left V 1 base short and J 8 bases short, with 11 bases between. The CDR3 runs 13 residues. Germline V gene data show CDR1 as SGHVS and CDR2 as FQNEAQ. CDR3 bases: TGTGCCAGCAGCTTAGACCGGTACAGCGAAGCTTTCTTT. Translated: CASSLDRYSEAFF.

In its sample, this clone was seen a few times. The chain employs TRBV5-1 and TRBJ2-2; possibly TRBD2 for D (7 bases). Germline CDR1 SGHRS, CDR2 YFSETQ. This CDR3 is 15 amino acids long. V was clipped by 4 bases and J by 5 bases, with 15 bases between them. CDR3 sequence reads: CASSGWEGGTGELFF. Written as DNA, the CDR3 is TGCGCCAGCAGCGGCTGGGAGGGGGGAACCGGGGAGCTGTTTTTT. Variable domain in full (rest from reference TRBV5-1 and TRBJ2-2): KAGVTQTPRYLIKTRGQQVTLSCSPISGHRSVSWYQQTPGQGLQFLFEYFSETQRNKGNFPGRFSGRQFSNSRSEMNVSTLELGDSALYLCASSGWEGGTGELFFGEGSRLTVL.

The V and J genes are TRBV9 and TRBJ1-6; D possibly corresponds to TRBD1 (6 bases). Germline CDR1 is SGDLS and CDR2 is YYNGEE. The V and J ends lost 3 bases and 9 bases respectively, with 10 bases between them. CDR3 size: 13 residues. CDR3 sequence reads: CASSADSFSPLHF. CDR3 bases: TGTGCCAGCAGCGCGGACAGTTTTTCACCCCTCCACTTT.

The J gene is TRBJ2-7, the V gene TRBV9; a weak D match, TRBD2 (6 bases). Germline assignment: CDR1 SGDLS and CDR2 YYNGEE. Deletions cut 4 bases from V and 2 bases from J, with 19 bases between. The CDR3 runs to 16 residues. The CDR3 reads CASSPNPGRGPYEQYF. The DNA of the CDR3 is TGTGCCAGCAGCCCTAACCCTGGGCGGGGCCCCTACGAGCAGTACTTC.